This T cell receptor beta chain was retrieved from a study of OX40 agonist ivuxolimab in advanced cancers. Germline V CDR1 and CDR2: SEHNR, FQNEAQ (reference sequence). The CDR3 loop spans 14 amino acids. People who had autoimmune disease history or systemic immunosuppression were excluded. Points on this clone: Its specificity is unknown. A junction boundary mismatches the germline segment, possibly from a read error.

Sequencing was performed with immunoSEQ multiplex PCR; in TCRdb, only in-frame clones are kept and a portion is missing. The sample contains 29,000 or so clones, approximately 93% of which appear only once. Findings and limits, study-wide: Relative to CD4+, CD8+ T cells held more expanded clones on average.

Sequencing was performed on CD4+ or CD8+ T cells sorted from blood, taken in a trial of the OX40 agonist ivuxolimab. V gene TRBV7-9 combines with J gene TRBJ1-2; perhaps TRBD1 as D (6 bases). This clonotype was sampled from an adult with an advanced solid tumor such as melanoma, head and neck, liver or kidney cancer. CDR3 region: CASSLLRGAHRVIF. Here the CDR3 DNA reads TGTGCCAGCAGCTTATTGCGGGGGGCGCACCGGGTTATCTTC.